The clone carrying this T cell receptor (beta chain) was seen only a few times. No antigen is known for it. The V end was cut by 3 bases, the J end by 7 bases, with 25 bases between. The CDR3 is 17 residues long. CDR1 is SGHTA and CDR2 is FQGNSA in the germline V gene. The sample comes from a study of T cell repertoires in cytomegalovirus infection. For the study at large: It was the public TCR beta signatures that indicated both CMV infection and matching HLA type.

Findings of the study overall: HLA-C-restricted CMV clonotypes gave the most frequent clonotype in two of eight donors. Identification of carriers of CMV plus the relevant HLA was performed using cumulative public TCR beta family frequency.

TCRdb recomputed calls from the reads with MiXCR, one row per CDR3 protein. This repertoire shows about 190,000 distinct CDR3 sequences, roughly 30% found once; its top ten account for roughly 31%. Material: PBMCs. The chain carries TRBV7-2 and TRBJ2-7, with D perhaps TRBD1 or TRBD2 (6 bases each). This sequence was found in a human donor in good health (CMV status not recorded). Some clones in this sample may be carry-over from other donors' samples. Here the CDR3 DNA reads TGTGCCAGCAGCTTTGGGGGAGATAGCGGCCTTCAGGGGGAGCAGTACTTC. Translating it yields CASSFGGDSGLQGEQYF.